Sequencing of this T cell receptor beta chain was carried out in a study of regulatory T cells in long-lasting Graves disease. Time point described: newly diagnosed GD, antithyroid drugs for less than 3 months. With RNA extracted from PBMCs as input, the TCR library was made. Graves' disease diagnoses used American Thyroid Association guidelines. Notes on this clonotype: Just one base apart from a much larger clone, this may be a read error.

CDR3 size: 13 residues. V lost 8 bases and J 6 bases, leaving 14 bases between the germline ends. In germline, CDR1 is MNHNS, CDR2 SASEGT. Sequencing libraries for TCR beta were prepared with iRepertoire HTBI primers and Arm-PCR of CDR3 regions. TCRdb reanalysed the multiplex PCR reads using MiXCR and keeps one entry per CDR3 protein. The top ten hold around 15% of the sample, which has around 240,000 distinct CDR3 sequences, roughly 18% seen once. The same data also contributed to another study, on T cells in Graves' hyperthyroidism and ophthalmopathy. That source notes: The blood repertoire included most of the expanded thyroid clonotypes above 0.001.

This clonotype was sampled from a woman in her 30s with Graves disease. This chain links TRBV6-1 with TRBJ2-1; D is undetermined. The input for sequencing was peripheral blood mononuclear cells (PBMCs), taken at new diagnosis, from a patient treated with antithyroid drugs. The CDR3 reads CASAAGLPNEQFF. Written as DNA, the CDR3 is TGTGCCAGCGCGGCAGGCCTCCCCAATGAGCAGTTCTTC.